This T cell receptor (beta chain) was observed in a study of breast tumors, draining lymph nodes, adjacent tissues. Trimming took off 3 bases at V and 0 bases at J, with 12 bases between the two ends. The germline V gene encodes CDR1 DFQATT and CDR2 SNEGSKA (reference sequence). The CDR3 sequence is 16 residues long. Using its own MiXCR run on the multiplex PCR reads, TCRdb lists one record per CDR3 protein. The table lists approximately 150,000 distinct CDR3 sequences, 33% of them singletons. Axillary draining lymph nodes of breast cancer patients supplied the node samples. The sequencing sample was made of axillary lymph node tissue. The rearrangement uses TRBV20-1 and TRBJ1-6; D is ambiguous. The TCR comes from a female donor with breast cancer. Some clones in this sample may be carry-over from other donors' samples. The CDR3 coding sequence is TGCAGTGCTAGCAAGGACCGCAGCTCCTATAATTCACCCCTCCACTTT. This gives the protein CSASKDRSSYNSPLHF.